This T cell receptor (beta chain) was identified in a study of blood T cell repertoires in COVID-19. The overall study: The samples span acute and convalescent COVID-19 from the United States, Italy and Spain. PBMCs, B-cell-depleted T cells, or T cells were the source of the cDNA or gDNA that made up the material.

Adults between roughly 18 and 89 years of age took part from 24 US areas. Sequencing used immunoSEQ multiplex PCR; TCRdb keeps in-frame clones, though not all of them. The sample comprises a few hundred thousand clones, 80% to 90% of which are singletons, and 3.5% to 4% rests with the top ten. This CDR3 contains 13 residues. Germline V gene data show CDR1 as SNHLY and CDR2 as FYNNEI. Trimming took off 4 bases at V and 1 base at J, with 7 bases between the two ends. The TCR was taken from a woman in her thirties or forties with acute COVID-19. The rearrangement joins TRBV2 to TRBJ1-1; D gene ambiguous. Sequencing was carried out using PBMCs or T cells enriched from blood (not recorded which). CDR3 loop: CASSAPGNTEAFF. Written as DNA, the CDR3 is TGTGCCAGCAGTGCTCCCGGGAACACTGAAGCTTTCTTT.